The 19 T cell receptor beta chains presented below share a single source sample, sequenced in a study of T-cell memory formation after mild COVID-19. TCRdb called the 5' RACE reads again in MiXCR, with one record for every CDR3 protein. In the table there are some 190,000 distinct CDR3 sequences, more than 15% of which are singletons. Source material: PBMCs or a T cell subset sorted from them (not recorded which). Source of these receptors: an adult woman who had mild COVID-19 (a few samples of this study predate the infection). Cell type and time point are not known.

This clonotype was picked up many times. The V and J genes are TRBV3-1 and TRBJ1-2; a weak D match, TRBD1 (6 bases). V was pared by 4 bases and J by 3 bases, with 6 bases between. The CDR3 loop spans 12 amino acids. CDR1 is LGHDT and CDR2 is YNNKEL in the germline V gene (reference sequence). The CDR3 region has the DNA TGTGCCAGCAGCCGGACAGACTATGGCTACACCTTC. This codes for CASSRTDYGYTF.

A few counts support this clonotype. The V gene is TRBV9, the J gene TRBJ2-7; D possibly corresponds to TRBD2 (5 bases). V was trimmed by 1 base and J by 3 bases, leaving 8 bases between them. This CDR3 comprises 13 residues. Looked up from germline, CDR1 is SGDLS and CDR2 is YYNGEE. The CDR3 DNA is TGTGCCAGCAGCGTAATGAGCGGCTACGAGCAGTACTTC. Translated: CASSVMSGYEQYF. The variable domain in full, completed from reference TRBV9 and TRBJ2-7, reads DSGVTQTPKHLITATGQRVTLRCSPRSGDLSVYWYQQSLDQGLQFLIQYYNGEERAKGNILERFSAQQFPDLHSELNLSSLELGDSALYFCASSVMSGYEQYFGPGTRLTVT.

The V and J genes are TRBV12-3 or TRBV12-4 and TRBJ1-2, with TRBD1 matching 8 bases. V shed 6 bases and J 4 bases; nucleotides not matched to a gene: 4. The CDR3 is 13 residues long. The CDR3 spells CASRTDRAYGYTF. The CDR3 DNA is TGTGCCAGCAGAACGGACAGGGCCTATGGCTACACCTTC.

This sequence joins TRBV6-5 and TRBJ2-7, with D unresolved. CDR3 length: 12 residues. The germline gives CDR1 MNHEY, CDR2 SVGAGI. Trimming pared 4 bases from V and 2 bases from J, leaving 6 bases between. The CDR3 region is CASSSTPYEQYF. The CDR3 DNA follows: TGTGCCAGCAGTTCAACACCCTACGAGCAGTACTTC.

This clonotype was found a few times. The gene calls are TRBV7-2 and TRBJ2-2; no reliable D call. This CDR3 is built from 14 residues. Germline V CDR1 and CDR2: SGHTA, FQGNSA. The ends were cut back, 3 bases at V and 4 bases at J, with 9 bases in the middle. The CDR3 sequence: CASSFKSFTGELFF. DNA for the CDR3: TGTGCCAGCAGCTTCAAGTCCTTCACCGGGGAGCTGTTTTTT.

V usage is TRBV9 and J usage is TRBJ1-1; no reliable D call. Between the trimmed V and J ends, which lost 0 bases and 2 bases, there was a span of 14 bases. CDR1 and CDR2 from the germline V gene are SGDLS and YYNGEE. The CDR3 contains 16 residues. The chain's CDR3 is CASSVAPDSSNTEAFF. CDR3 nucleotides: TGTGCCAGCAGCGTAGCTCCAGACTCATCTAACACTGAAGCTTTCTTT.

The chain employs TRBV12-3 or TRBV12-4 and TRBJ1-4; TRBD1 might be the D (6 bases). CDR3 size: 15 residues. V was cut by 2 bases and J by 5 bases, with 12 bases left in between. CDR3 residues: CASSLTGNTNEKLFF. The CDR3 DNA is TGTGCCAGCAGTTTAACAGGGAATACCAATGAAAAACTGTTTTTT.

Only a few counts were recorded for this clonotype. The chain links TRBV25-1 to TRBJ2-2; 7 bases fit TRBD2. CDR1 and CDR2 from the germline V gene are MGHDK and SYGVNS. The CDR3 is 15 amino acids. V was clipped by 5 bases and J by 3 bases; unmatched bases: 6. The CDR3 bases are TGTGCCAGCAGTACCATGGCGGGGGACACCGGGGAGCTGTTTTTT. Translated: CASSTMAGDTGELFF.

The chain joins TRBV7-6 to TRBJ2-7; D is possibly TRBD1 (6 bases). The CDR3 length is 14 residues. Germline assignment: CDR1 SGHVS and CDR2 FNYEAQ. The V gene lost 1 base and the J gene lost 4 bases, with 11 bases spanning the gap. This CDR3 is CASSLDQGWYEQYF. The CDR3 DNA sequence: TGTGCCAGCAGCTTAGACCAGGGGTGGTACGAGCAGTACTTC. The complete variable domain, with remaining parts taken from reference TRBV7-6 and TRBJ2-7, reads GAGVSQSPRYKVTKRGQDVALRCDPISGHVSLYWYRQALGQGPEFLTYFNYEAQQDKSGLPNDRFSAERPEGSISTLTIQRTEQRDSAMYRCASSLDQGWYEQYFGPGTRLTVT.

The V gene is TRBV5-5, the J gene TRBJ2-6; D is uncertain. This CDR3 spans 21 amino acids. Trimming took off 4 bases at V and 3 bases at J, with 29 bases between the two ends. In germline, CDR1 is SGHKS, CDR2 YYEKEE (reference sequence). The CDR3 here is CASSRLGQAVPFYRGANVLTF. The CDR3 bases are TGTGCCAGCAGCCGCCTCGGGCAGGCTGTCCCATTCTATCGTGGGGCCAACGTCCTGACTTTC.

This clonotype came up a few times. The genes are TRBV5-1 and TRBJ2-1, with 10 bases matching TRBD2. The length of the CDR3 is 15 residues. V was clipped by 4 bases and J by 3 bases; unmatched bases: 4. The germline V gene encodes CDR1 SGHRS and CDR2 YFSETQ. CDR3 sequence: CASSQGLANYNEQFF. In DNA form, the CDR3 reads TGCGCCAGCAGCCAGGGACTAGCGAACTACAATGAGCAGTTCTTC.

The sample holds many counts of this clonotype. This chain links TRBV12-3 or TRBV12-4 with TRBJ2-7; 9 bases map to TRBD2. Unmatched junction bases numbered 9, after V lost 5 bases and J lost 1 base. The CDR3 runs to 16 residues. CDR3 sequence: CASSPLGSGGSYEQYF. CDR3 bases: TGTGCCAGCAGTCCGCTTGGTAGCGGGGGATCCTACGAGCAGTACTTC.

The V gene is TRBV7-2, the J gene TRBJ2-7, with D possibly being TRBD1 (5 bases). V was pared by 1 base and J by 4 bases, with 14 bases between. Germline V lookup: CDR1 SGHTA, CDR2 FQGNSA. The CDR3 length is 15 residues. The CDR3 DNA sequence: TGTGCCAGCAGCTTAGAGGCAGGGCGACGTTACGAGCAGTACTTC. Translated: CASSLEAGRRYEQYF.

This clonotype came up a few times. This chain's CDR3 is CASSGSGTGNTGELFF. CDR3 nucleotides: TGTGCCAGCAGCGGCTCCGGGACAGGGAACACCGGGGAGCTGTTTTTT. This rearrangement joins TRBV5-6 to TRBJ2-2; 8 nucleotides align to TRBD1. With V trimmed by 4 bases and J by 1 base, 6 bases remained unmatched. Germline V CDR1 and CDR2: SGHDT, YYEEEE. The CDR3 sequence is 16 residues long.

Written as DNA, the CDR3 is TGCAGCGTGACAGGGGATGTAGAAGAGACCCAGTACTTC. Translated: CSVTGDVEETQYF. The chain is built from TRBV29-1 and TRBJ2-5, with 8 bases aligning to TRBD1. Germline V gene sequence: CDR1 SQVTM, CDR2 ANQGSEA. V lost 6 bases to trimming and J lost 3 bases; unmatched junction nucleotides: 6. The CDR3 length is 13 residues.

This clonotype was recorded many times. CDR3 DNA sequence: TGTGCCAGCAGTGTTGCGGGAGTGAAAGAGACCCAGTACTTC. Translated: CASSVAGVKETQYF. The chain links TRBV6-2 or TRBV6-3 to TRBJ2-5; 7 bases match TRBD2. CDR1 and CDR2 (germline): MNHEY, SVGEGT. The ends lost 5 bases at V and 3 bases at J; junction bases unmatched: 6. The CDR3 is 14 residues long.

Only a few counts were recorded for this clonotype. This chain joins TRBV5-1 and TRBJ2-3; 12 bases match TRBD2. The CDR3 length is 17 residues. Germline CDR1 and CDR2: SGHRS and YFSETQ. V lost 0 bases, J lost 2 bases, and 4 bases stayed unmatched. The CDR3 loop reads CASSLATSGGNTDTQYF. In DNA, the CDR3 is TGCGCCAGCAGCTTGGCGACTAGCGGGGGAAACACAGATACGCAGTATTTT.

CDR3 in amino acids: CASSFRNTAAKLFF. In nucleotides, the CDR3 is TGTGCCAGCAGTTTCAGGAACACAGCCGCAAAACTGTTTTTT. The chain recombines TRBV27 with TRBJ1-4; D gene ambiguous. Trimming shortened V by 3 bases and J by 10 bases, and 15 bases separated the two germline ends. Germline lookup yields CDR1 MNHEY and CDR2 SMNVEV (reference sequence). This CDR3 contains 14 residues.

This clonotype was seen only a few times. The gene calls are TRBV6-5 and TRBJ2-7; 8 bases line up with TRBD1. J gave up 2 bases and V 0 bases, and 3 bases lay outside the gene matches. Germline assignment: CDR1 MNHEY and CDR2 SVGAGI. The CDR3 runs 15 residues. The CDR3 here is CASSYSGTGTYEQYF. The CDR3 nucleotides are TGTGCCAGCAGTTACTCGGGGACAGGAACCTACGAGCAGTACTTC.